This is a list of T cell receptor beta chains from one sample in a study of shared clonotypes between healthy human individuals. Measured with immunoSEQ multiplex PCR; TCRdb has only the in-frame clones, and not every one. Of millions of clones detected, 85% to 95% appear once; the ten largest clones hold 1.7%. Sequencing input: naive CD8+ T cells from PBMCs. These receptors originate from a man between 18 and 35 years old in good health. Some clones in this sample may be carry-over from other donors' samples. Each CDR3 is given with its conserved first and last residue. The D gene is left open where the match is weak. For some rows the clone size is stated as once, few or many, or as a class when expanded; others skip it.

J | V | size | D | CDR3 | DNA
TRBJ2-7 | TRBV19 | . | . | CASTRLDYEQYF | TGTGCCAGTACCCGACTCGACTACGAGCAGTACTTC
TRBJ2-5 | TRBV7-2 | . | TRBD1 | CASSFGTAWGETQYF | TGTGCCAGCAGCTTCGGGACAGCCTGGGGGGAGACCCAGTACTTC
TRBJ2-3 | TRBV5-1 | . | . | CASSLATLHLGTDTQYF | TGCGCCAGCAGCTTGGCCACGCTGCACCTGGGCACAGATACGCAGTATTTT
TRBJ2-7 | TRBV9 | . | . | CASSVYGGISDEQYF | TGTGCCAGCAGCGTATACGGCGGGATTAGCGACGAGCAGTACTTC
TRBJ2-7 | TRBV5-1 | . | TRBD1 | CASSYHDRGPLGYEQYF | TGCGCCAGCAGCTACCACGACAGGGGGCCCCTCGGTTACGAGCAGTACTTC
TRBJ2-3 | TRBV27 | . | . | CASSPIGDTSTDTQYF | TGTGCCAGCAGCCCGATAGGGGATACTAGCACAGATACGCAGTATTTT
TRBJ2-1 | TRBV9 | . | . | CASSVASRSLTYNEQFF | TGTGCCAGCAGCGTAGCTAGTAGGTCCCTTACTTACAATGAGCAGTTCTTC
TRBJ2-5 | TRBV7-9 | . | . | CASSFLPAVQETQYF | TGTGCCAGCAGCTTTTTACCAGCGGTCCAAGAGACCCAGTACTTC
TRBJ1-1 | TRBV7-9 | . | TRBD1 | CASRTRDRGSGTEAFF | TGTGCCAGCAGGACTCGGGACAGGGGATCGGGCACTGAAGCTTTCTTT
TRBJ2-7 | TRBV5-6 | . | . | CASSGGDSLSYEQYF | TGTGCCAGCAGCGGGGGGGACAGCCTATCCTACGAGCAGTACTTC
TRBJ2-2 | TRBV29-1 | . | TRBD2 | CSVEELAGAGELFF | TGCAGCGTTGAAGAACTAGCGGGAGCAGGGGAGCTGTTTTTT
TRBJ2-7 | TRBV5-1 | once | . | CASSLKPGLKVRESYEQYF | TGCGCCAGCAGCCTAAAACCGGGACTCAAGGTTCGGGAATCCTACGAGCAGTACTTC
TRBJ2-7 | TRBV7-9 | . | TRBD2 | CASSLIGREGAEQYF | TGTGCCAGCAGCTTAATCGGGCGGGAGGGGGCCGAGCAGTACTTC
TRBJ2-1 | TRBV4-2 | . | . | CASSQPPPKDIYNEQFF | TGTGCCAGCAGTCAACCGCCTCCTAAAGATATTTACAATGAGCAGTTCTTC
TRBJ2-7 | TRBV4-2 | . | TRBD2 | CASSQVGTSGSEQYF | TGTGCCAGCAGCCAAGTAGGGACTAGCGGGAGCGAGCAGTACTTC
TRBJ2-5 | TRBV28 | . | . | CASSLTLAKTQYF | TGTGCCAGCAGTTTGACCCTCGCAAAGACCCAGTACTTC
TRBJ1-3 | TRBV19 | . | . | CASSIAFSGNTIYF | TGTGCCAGTAGTATAGCGTTCTCTGGAAACACCATATATTTT
TRBJ1-1 | TRBV6-5 | . | . | CASSLADNTEAFF | TGTGCCAGCAGCCTCGCAGACAACACTGAAGCTTTCTTT